This T cell receptor beta chain stems from a study of blood T cell repertoires in COVID-19. The CDR3 has 13 amino acids. CDR1 and CDR2 (germline): SGHRS, YFSETQ. Trimming removed 0 bases at V and 4 bases at J, with 7 bases between. This clone was seen more than once but under ten times. A Seattle source enrolled patients during active infection and followed them longitudinally. In the authors' methods: Quantification of nucleated cells was approximated via reference gene primer amplification. TCRdb keeps only in-frame clones here, not all; method: immunoSEQ multiplex PCR. V and J calls plus clone size are reproduced from that table; the DNA served to infer D and trimming. The table has approximately 110,000 clones, around 74% seen once.

The origin of this receptor is a man older than 75 with COVID-19, enrolled during active disease. This sequence joins TRBV5-1 and TRBJ1-2; D gene unclear. Sequencing was performed on peripheral blood. Here the CDR3 DNA reads TGCGCCAGCAGCTTGGGCGCTCGCTATGGCTACACCTTC. Its translation is CASSLGARYGYTF.